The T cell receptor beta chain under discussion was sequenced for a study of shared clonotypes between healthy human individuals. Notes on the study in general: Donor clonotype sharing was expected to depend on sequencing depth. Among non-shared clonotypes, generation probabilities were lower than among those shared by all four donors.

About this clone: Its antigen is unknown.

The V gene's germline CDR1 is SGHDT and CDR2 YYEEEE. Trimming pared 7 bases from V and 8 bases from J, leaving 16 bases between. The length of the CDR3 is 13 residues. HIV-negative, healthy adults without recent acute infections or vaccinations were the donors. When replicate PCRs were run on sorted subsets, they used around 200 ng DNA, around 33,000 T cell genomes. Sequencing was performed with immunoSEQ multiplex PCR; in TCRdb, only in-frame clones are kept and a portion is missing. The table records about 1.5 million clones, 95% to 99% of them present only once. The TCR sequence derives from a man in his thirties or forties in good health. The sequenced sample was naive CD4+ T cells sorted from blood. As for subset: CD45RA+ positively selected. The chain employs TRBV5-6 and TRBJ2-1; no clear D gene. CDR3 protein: CASSFTFNDEQFF. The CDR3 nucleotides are TGTGCCAGCTCCTTTACGTTTAACGATGAGCAGTTCTTC.